The 21 T cell receptor beta chains listed next were all sequenced from one sample in a study of T cell responses to AZD1222 COVID-19 vaccine. Sequencing was performed with immunoSEQ multiplex PCR; in TCRdb, only in-frame clones are kept and a portion is missing. This table holds about 190,000 clones, around 90% found once. The sequenced sample was peripheral blood, obtained on day 0 of AZD1222 vaccination. The receptors originated from an adult in good health.

The chain couples TRBV6-5 to TRBJ1-1; D remains unclear. V shed 2 bases and J shed 0 bases, with 13 bases lying between them. Looked up from germline, CDR1 is MNHEY and CDR2 is SVGAGI. The CDR3 totals 16 residues. The CDR3 is CASSYIGRRVNTEAFF. CDR3 coding DNA: TGTGCCAGCAGTTACATAGGTCGGAGGGTGAACACTGAAGCTTTCTTT.

Details on this clone: This CDR3 is also generated by other DNA sequences in the sample. The chain carries TRBV7-2 and TRBJ1-5, with D possibly matching TRBD1 (6 bases). The CDR3 sequence is 15 residues long. Deletions cut 1 base from V and 0 bases from J, with 7 bases between. Germline CDR1 is SGHTA and CDR2 is FQGNSA. CDR3 sequence reads: CASSLVQGSNQPQHF. The CDR3 coding sequence is TGTGCCAGCAGCTTAGTACAGGGTAGCAATCAGCCCCAGCATTTT.

As DNA, the CDR3 is TGTGCCAGCAGTTTAAGCCTCCCAATCTCCTACGAGCAGTACTTC. Protein product: CASSLSLPISYEQYF. The chain uses TRBV11-2 and TRBJ2-7, with D uncertain. The germline CDR1 and CDR2 sequences are SGHAT and FQNNGV. The V gene lost 6 bases and the J gene lost 0 bases, with 15 bases spanning the gap. This CDR3 spans 15 amino acids.

V is TRBV10-3 and J is TRBJ1-1, with TRBD1 matching 10 bases. Germline CDR1 ENHRY, CDR2 SYGVKD. CDR3 size: 17 residues. V lost 5 bases and J lost 7; bases outside the gene matches: 16. The CDR3 here is CAISPIRQGAIDNEAFF. The CDR3, as DNA: TGTGCCATCAGTCCAATTAGACAGGGGGCAATCGATAATGAAGCTTTCTTT.

The V call is TRBV27, the J call TRBJ1-2; D is unresolved. From germline, CDR1 is MNHEY and CDR2 SMNVEV (reference sequence). The CDR3 has 15 residues. V was cut by 7 bases and J by 0 bases, with 15 bases left in between. The DNA for the CDR3 is TGTGCCAGCAACCGAAACGGCGAAGCTAACTATGGCTACACCTTC. This encodes CASNRNGEANYGYTF.

V usage is TRBV18 and J usage is TRBJ1-2; D not certain. Germline values: CDR1 KGHSH, CDR2 LQKENI. CDR3 length: 14 residues. The ends were cut back, 0 bases at V and 5 bases at J, with 10 bases in the middle. Here the CDR3 reads CASSPPADRYGYTF. In DNA form, the CDR3 reads TGTGCCAGCTCACCACCGGCAGATCGGTATGGCTACACCTTC.

The chain recombines TRBV4-2 with TRBJ1-1; TRBD1 aligns across 7 bases. V gave up 6 bases and J gave up 0 bases; unmatched junction bases: 1. This CDR3 is 13 amino acids long. Germline-derived CDR1 and CDR2 are LGHNA and YNFKEQ. Here the CDR3 DNA reads TGTGCCAGCAGGGGACAGCTGAACACTGAAGCTTTCTTT. It translates to CASRGQLNTEAFF.

The chain is built from TRBV12-3 or TRBV12-4 and TRBJ2-7, with D perhaps matching TRBD2 (6 bases). V lost 4 bases to trimming and J lost 3 bases, with 7 bases between them. The CDR3 has 12 residues. The CDR3 DNA follows: TGTGCCAGCAGTTCGGGGGTCTACGAGCAGTACTTC. Protein sequence: CASSSGVYEQYF.

This clone was observed a few times. V usage is TRBV7-2 and J usage is TRBJ2-7; possible D gene TRBD2, 7 bases. The germline CDR1 and CDR2 sequences are SGHTA and FQGNSA. This CDR3 region has 13 residues. The V and J ends lost 3 bases and 5 bases respectively, with 11 bases between them. DNA of the CDR3: TGTGCCAGCAGCTTTTGGGGGGGCCACGAGCAGTACTTC. It yields the protein CASSFWGGHEQYF. Combining the CDR3 with reference TRBV7-2 and TRBJ2-7 gives the whole variable domain GAGVSQSPSNKVTEKGKDVELRCDPISGHTALYWYRQSLGQGLEFLIYFQGNSAPDKSGLPSDRFSAERTGGSVSTLTIQRTQQEDSAVYLCASSFWGGHEQYFGPGTRLTVT.

The V and J genes are TRBV4-2 and TRBJ2-6; 7 nucleotides agree with TRBD1. This CDR3 has 17 residues. The trim removed 2 bases at V and 0 bases at J, leaving 4 bases unmatched. Germline CDR1 and CDR2: LGHNA and YNFKEQ. The CDR3 coding sequence is TGTGCCAGCAGCCAACCGACAGGGAGCTCTGGGGCCAACGTCCTGACTTTC. The encoded protein is CASSQPTGSSGANVLTF.

The chain is built from TRBV6-5 and TRBJ1-5; a possible D gene is TRBD1 (6 bases). This CDR3 is 15 amino acids long. V shed 6 bases and J shed 4 bases, with 16 bases lying between them. CDR1 MNHEY and CDR2 SVGAGI come from the germline V gene. The CDR3 loop reads CASSSATGVNQPQHF. The CDR3 DNA reads TGTGCCAGCAGCTCCGCGACAGGCGTAAATCAGCCCCAGCATTTT.

This chain links TRBV28 with TRBJ2-7; D might be TRBD1 or TRBD2, each matching 6 bases. Trimming pared 5 bases from V and 5 bases from J, leaving 19 bases between. The CDR3 length is 15 residues. Per germline, CDR1 MDHEN and CDR2 SYDVKM. CDR3 coding DNA: TGTGCCAGCAGTGGTTGGGGGGCGAGAAAAGACGAGCAGTACTTC. Its protein product is CASSGWGARKDEQYF.

In nucleotides, the CDR3 is TGTGCCAGTAGTTCCCGGGACGGACGGAACACTGAAGCTTTCTTT. Translating gives CASSSRDGRNTEAFF. The V gene is TRBV19, the J gene TRBJ1-1; D is perhaps TRBD1 (5 bases). V lost 5 bases, J lost 1 base, and 14 bases lay in between. Germline CDR1 is LNHDA and CDR2 is SQIVND (reference sequence). This CDR3 is 15 amino acids long.

The gene calls are TRBV2 and TRBJ1-4; D may be TRBD1 (6 bases). V was shortened by 1 base and J by 0 bases, with 6 bases between the two germline ends. The CDR3 is made up of 15 amino acids. Germline lookup yields CDR1 SNHLY and CDR2 FYNNEI. The CDR3 reads CASSEGQATNEKLFF. The CDR3 DNA sequence: TGTGCCAGCAGTGAAGGACAGGCAACTAATGAAAAACTGTTTTTT.

This clone was picked up one time. This chain uses TRBV7-2 with TRBJ2-2; 8 bases are a match to TRBD1. V shed 1 base and J 2 bases; nucleotides not matched to a gene: 3. The CDR3 has 16 residues. Germline CDR1 reads SGHTA; CDR2 reads FQGNSA. CDR3 protein: CASSLVRGQNTGELFF. DNA for the CDR3: TGTGCCAGCAGCTTAGTCAGGGGGCAAAACACCGGGGAGCTGTTTTTT.

The chain is built from TRBV5-6 and TRBJ1-1, with D unresolved. Trimming removed 0 bases at V and 1 base at J, with 13 bases between. The CDR3 totals 16 residues. Germline V CDR1 and CDR2: SGHDT, YYEEEE. CDR3 protein: CASSLERTPTNTEAFF. As DNA, the CDR3 is TGTGCCAGCAGCTTGGAGAGGACGCCTACGAACACTGAAGCTTTCTTT.

This chain joins TRBV28 and TRBJ1-5; D gene unclear. V was trimmed by 5 bases and J by 0 bases, leaving 11 bases between them. The V gene's germline CDR1 is MDHEN and CDR2 SYDVKM. This CDR3 contains 15 residues. The CDR3 sequence: CASSRNDYSNQPQHF. The CDR3, as DNA: TGTGCCAGCAGTCGAAACGATTATAGCAATCAGCCCCAGCATTTT.

The rearrangement links TRBV4-3 to TRBJ1-1; unclear D gene. Germline assignment: CDR1 LGHNA and CDR2 YSLEER. Trimming left V 3 bases short and J 1 base short, with 9 bases between. The CDR3 totals 14 residues. The CDR3 DNA is TGCGCCAGCAGCCAGGCAGGTGGGAACACTGAAGCTTTCTTT. Amino acids: CASSQAGGNTEAFF.

The sample holds a few counts of this clone. V and J are TRBV5-6 and TRBJ2-7, with TRBD1 matching over 7 bases. Germline CDR1 SGHDT, CDR2 YYEEEE. The CDR3 runs 14 residues. V trimming: 5 bases; J trimming: 4 bases; junction bases outside the gene matches: 9. CDR3 DNA: TGTGCCAGCAGTCCGGGACAGACTATTTACGAGCAGTACTTC. Its protein product is CASSPGQTIYEQYF.

The chain uses TRBV19 and TRBJ1-5; no firm D call. Trimming pared 8 bases from V and 3 bases from J, leaving 11 bases between. The CDR3 length is 13 residues. Germline loops: CDR1 LNHDA, CDR2 SQIVND (reference sequence). CDR3: CASQNTNNQPQHF. CDR3 nucleotides: TGTGCCAGTCAAAACACAAACAATCAGCCCCAGCATTTT.

The V gene is TRBV5-6, the J gene TRBJ2-7; TRBD1 agrees at 7 bases. V dropped 1 base and J dropped 5; count of bases not matched to a gene: 6. The germline CDR1 and CDR2 sequences are SGHDT and YYEEEE. This CDR3 comprises 14 residues. CDR3 loop: CASSLTQGVHEQYF. CDR3 DNA sequence: TGTGCCAGCAGCTTGACCCAGGGGGTCCACGAGCAGTACTTC.